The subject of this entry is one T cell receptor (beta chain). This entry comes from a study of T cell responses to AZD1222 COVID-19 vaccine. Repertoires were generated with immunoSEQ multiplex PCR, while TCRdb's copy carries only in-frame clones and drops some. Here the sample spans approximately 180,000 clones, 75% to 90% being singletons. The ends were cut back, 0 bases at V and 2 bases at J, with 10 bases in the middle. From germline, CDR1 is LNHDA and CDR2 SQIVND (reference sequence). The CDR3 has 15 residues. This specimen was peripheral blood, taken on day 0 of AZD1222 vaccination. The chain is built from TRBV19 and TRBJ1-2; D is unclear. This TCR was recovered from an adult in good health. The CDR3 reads CASSIDRRSNYGYTF. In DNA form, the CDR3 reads TGTGCCAGTAGTATAGATCGAAGGAGCAACTATGGCTACACCTTC.